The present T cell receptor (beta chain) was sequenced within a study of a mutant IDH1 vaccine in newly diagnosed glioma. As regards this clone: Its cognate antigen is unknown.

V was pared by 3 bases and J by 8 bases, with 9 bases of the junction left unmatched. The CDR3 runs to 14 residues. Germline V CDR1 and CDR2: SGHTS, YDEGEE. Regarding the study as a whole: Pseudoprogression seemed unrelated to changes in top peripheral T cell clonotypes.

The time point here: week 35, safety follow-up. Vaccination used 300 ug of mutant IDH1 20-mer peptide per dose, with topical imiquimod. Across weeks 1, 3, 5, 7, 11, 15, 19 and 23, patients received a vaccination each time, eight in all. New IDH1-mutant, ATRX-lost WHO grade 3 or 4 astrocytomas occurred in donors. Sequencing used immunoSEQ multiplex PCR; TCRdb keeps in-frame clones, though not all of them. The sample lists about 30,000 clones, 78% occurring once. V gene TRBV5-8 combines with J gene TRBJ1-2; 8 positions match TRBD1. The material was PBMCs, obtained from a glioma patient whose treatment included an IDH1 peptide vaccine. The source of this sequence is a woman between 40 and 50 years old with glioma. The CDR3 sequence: CASSSRTGPGGYTF. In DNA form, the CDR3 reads TGTGCCAGCAGCTCAAGGACAGGGCCGGGAGGCTACACCTTC. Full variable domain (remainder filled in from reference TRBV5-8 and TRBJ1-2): EAGVTQSPTHLIKTRGQQATLRCSPISGHTSVYWYQQALGLGLQFLLWYDEGEERNRGNFPPRFSGRQFPNYSSELNVNALELEDSALYLCASSSRTGPGGYTFGSGTRLTVV.